These 3 T cell receptor beta chains came from one sample sequenced in a study of CD8 T cells in Susac syndrome. An input of about 0.45 to 1 ug of RNA was subjected to reverse transcription using random hexamers. TCRdb fed the immunoSEQ multiplex PCR reads into MiXCR, producing one record per CDR3 protein. Seen here are around 230,000 distinct CDR3 sequences, 95% to 97% observed once, and the top ten hold under 0.12%. The sequenced sample was CD4+ T cells from PBMCs. The source is a human donor with Susac syndrome.

The rearrangement joins TRBV7-2 to TRBJ2-3; no firm D call. With 4 bases removed from V and 4 bases from J, the gap between germline ends came to 9 bases. Germline V CDR1 and CDR2: SGHTA, FQGNSA. There are 13 residues in the CDR3. CDR3 nucleotide sequence: TGTGCCAGCAGCTCCACTACCCCAGATACGCAGTATTTT. This encodes CASSSTTPDTQYF. The whole variable domain, filled in from reference TRBV7-2 and TRBJ2-3, reads GAGVSQSPSNKVTEKGKDVELRCDPISGHTALYWYRQSLGQGLEFLIYFQGNSAPDKSGLPSDRFSAERTGGSVSTLTIQRTQQEDSAVYLCASSSTTPDTQYFGPGTRLTVL.

The chain combines TRBV29-1 with TRBJ1-1; TRBD1 might be the D (5 bases). The length of the CDR3 is 15 residues. Trimming shortened V by 6 bases and J by 2 bases, and 19 bases separated the two germline ends. Germline lookup yields CDR1 SQVTM and CDR2 ANQGSEA. CDR3 nucleotide sequence: TGCAGCGTCGCGGACTCAGGGTGGGATAACACTGAAGCTTTCTTT. Translating it yields CSVADSGWDNTEAFF.

The chain carries TRBV4-1 and TRBJ2-5; tentative D call: TRBD2 (5 bases). Germline-derived CDR1 and CDR2 are MGHRA and YSYEKL. The length of the CDR3 is 15 residues. V lost 4 bases to trimming and J lost 2 bases, with 14 bases between them. The CDR3 reads CASSRLASDQETQYF. The CDR3 nucleotides are TGCGCCAGCAGCCGATTAGCGTCCGATCAAGAGACCCAGTACTTC.